Below are 20 T cell receptor beta chains sequenced from a single sample in a study of blood T cells in healthy people across ages. The authors ran a second PCR of about 6 to 11 cycles using a sample-barcoded 5' primer and a J-beta primer mix. TCRdb independently ran MiXCR on the 5' RACE reads; one entry per CDR3 protein. The profile shows 800,000 to 950,000 distinct CDR3 sequences, roughly 35% of them singletons. The sample consisted of blood. Source of these receptors: a young man in good health.

The table lists this clonotype with a few counts. A much more abundant neighbour one base away suggests this may be a read error. The V gene is TRBV7-9, the J gene TRBJ1-1; 7 bases are shared with TRBD1. CDR3 length: 14 residues. Germline V lookup: CDR1 SEHNR, CDR2 FQNEAQ (reference sequence). V was clipped by 5 bases and J by 0 bases; unmatched bases: 3. The chain's CDR3 is CASSMGQLNTEAFF. The CDR3 bases are TGTGCCAGCAGCATGGGACAGTTGAACACTGAAGCTTTCTTT.

This clonotype was counted only a few times. V and J are TRBV6-6 and TRBJ2-5, with 9 bases identical to TRBD1. The CDR3 contains 14 residues. Germline V CDR1 and CDR2: MNHNY, SVGAGI (reference sequence). V dropped 0 bases and J dropped 5; count of bases not matched to a gene: 1. CDR3: CASSYSDRGETQYF. The CDR3 region has the DNA TGTGCCAGCAGTTACTCGGACAGGGGCGAGACCCAGTACTTC.

The chain uses TRBV4-3 and TRBJ2-7; 9 nucleotides line up with TRBD1. Germline values: CDR1 LGHNA, CDR2 YSLEER. CDR3 length: 18 residues. With 0 bases clipped from V and 7 bases from J, the junction kept 16 bases outside the gene matches. The CDR3 coding sequence is TGCGCCAGCAGCCAAGATTTGACGGGACAGGGTTTTTACAATGAGCAGTACTTC. Its translation is CASSQDLTGQGFYNEQYF.

At least ten counts were recorded for this clonotype. V gene TRBV6-5 combines with J gene TRBJ2-3; TRBD2 matches 7 bases. The CDR3 sequence is 14 residues long. From germline, CDR1 is MNHEY and CDR2 SVGAGI. The V segment lost 5 bases and the J segment 3 bases; nucleotides outside the gene matches: 5. This CDR3 reads CASSPLGGTDTQYF. Written as DNA, the CDR3 is TGTGCCAGCAGTCCCCTCGGGGGGACAGATACGCAGTATTTT.

As to this clonotype: This may be a read error: a much more frequent sequence differs by one nucleotide. The chain links TRBV4-1 to TRBJ2-1, with D perhaps matching TRBD2 (6 bases). This CDR3 spans 15 amino acids. Germline V gives CDR1 MGHRA, CDR2 YSYEKL. The V gene lost 0 bases and the J gene lost 13 bases, with 19 bases spanning the gap. Here the CDR3 reads CASSQDGLAQETQFF. In DNA form, the CDR3 reads TGCGCCAGCAGCCAAGATGGGCTAGCGCAAGAGACCCAGTTCTTC.

As to this clonotype: One end of the junction varies from germline; a read error may be responsible. As DNA, the CDR3 is TGTGTCAGCAGCCCCCGGACAGGGCCAAACATTCAGTACTTC. It encodes CVSSPRTGPNIQYF. This sequence joins TRBV7-9 and TRBJ2-4, with 8 positions matching TRBD1. The germline V gene has CDR1 SEHNR and CDR2 FQNEAQ (reference sequence). There are 14 residues in the CDR3.

The gene calls are TRBV6-1 and TRBJ1-6; no clear D gene. With 6 bases removed from V and 10 bases from J, the gap between germline ends came to 19 bases. CDR1 MNHNS and CDR2 SASEGT come from the germline V gene. The CDR3 runs to 15 residues. CDR3 sequence (DNA): TGTGCCAGCAGCCAGGAAGGACGTAATCTGTCACCCCTCCACTTT. Protein sequence: CASSQEGRNLSPLHF.

This clonotype was seen only a few times. This sequence joins TRBV12-3 or TRBV12-4 and TRBJ1-1; TRBD1 might be the D (6 bases). V was pared by 6 bases and J by 3 bases, with 14 bases between. CDR3 length equals 14 residues. The CDR3: CASSPNAGDTEAFF. The CDR3 DNA sequence: TGTGCCAGCAGCCCCAATGCAGGGGACACTGAAGCTTTCTTT.

This chain connects TRBV5-6 to TRBJ1-1; D unresolved. This CDR3 has 15 residues. Trimming left V 3 bases short and J 4 bases short, with 16 bases between. Germline assignment: CDR1 SGHDT and CDR2 YYEEEE. The CDR3 region has the DNA TGTGCCAGCAGCTGGATCGGGGTCCGGGGCACTGAAGCTTTCTTT. Amino acid sequence: CASSWIGVRGTEAFF.

The chain joins TRBV30 to TRBJ2-3, with D uncertain. The CDR3 runs to 13 residues. Germline lookup yields CDR1 GTSNPN and CDR2 SVGIG (reference sequence). V lost 1 base and J 0 bases, leaving 5 bases between the germline ends. CDR3: CAWSGDSTDTQYF. CDR3 in DNA: TGTGCCTGGAGTGGTGACAGCACAGATACGCAGTATTTT.

In its sample, this clonotype was seen many times. The rearrangement joins TRBV12-3 or TRBV12-4 to TRBJ2-3, with D possibly matching TRBD2 (7 bases). The CDR3 totals 14 residues. Trimming cost V 6 bases and J 5 bases, with 15 bases left between them. CDR3 nucleotides: TGTGCCAGCAGCCCCGAAGGGGGGGGAGATACGCAGTATTTT. Protein product: CASSPEGGGDTQYF.

This clonotype appeared a few times. The genes are TRBV2 and TRBJ2-7, with a weak D call TRBD1 (6 bases). Germline V gene lookup returns CDR1 SNHLY and CDR2 FYNNEI. Trimming pared 6 bases from V and 0 bases from J, leaving 12 bases between. This CDR3 region has 14 residues. CDR3 residues: CASRSGQSSYEQYF. CDR3 bases: TGTGCCAGCAGAAGCGGACAGAGCTCCTACGAGCAGTACTTC.

The chain combines TRBV20-1 with TRBJ1-1; D is undetermined. Trimming left V 4 bases short and J 4 bases short, with 13 bases between. This CDR3 contains 13 residues. Germline loops: CDR1 DFQATT, CDR2 SNEGSKA (reference sequence). The DNA of the CDR3 is TGCAGTGCTACCCGATCCACGGTCACTGAAGCTTTCTTT. Translating it yields CSATRSTVTEAFF.

The chain carries TRBV9 and TRBJ1-1; perhaps TRBD1 as D (5 bases). Germline CDR1 reads SGDLS; CDR2 reads YYNGEE. The CDR3 is 14 amino acids. V was clipped by 3 bases and J by 1 base, with 10 bases between them. DNA of the CDR3: TGTGCCAGCAGCGCCCAAACAGGGAACACTGAAGCTTTCTTT. Protein sequence: CASSAQTGNTEAFF. The full variable domain, with the rest looked up from reference TRBV9 and TRBJ1-1, is DSGVTQTPKHLITATGQRVTLRCSPRSGDLSVYWYQQSLDQGLQFLIQYYNGEERAKGNILERFSAQQFPDLHSELNLSSLELGDSALYFCASSAQTGNTEAFFGQGTRLTVV.

This chain joins TRBV20-1 and TRBJ2-1, with TRBD2 matching over 9 bases. V was pared by 0 bases and J by 2 bases, with 5 bases of the junction left unmatched. Germline values: CDR1 DFQATT, CDR2 SNEGSKA (reference sequence). This CDR3 has 16 amino acids. The CDR3 here is CSARDFSGGTYNEQFF. CDR3 coding DNA: TGCAGTGCTAGAGATTTCAGCGGGGGGACCTACAATGAGCAGTTCTTC.

The chain carries TRBV12-5 and TRBJ1-1; D may be TRBD1 (5 bases). Per germline, CDR1 LGHNT and CDR2 FRNRAP. The CDR3 is 14 residues long. Trimming pared 4 bases from V and 4 bases from J, leaving 13 bases between. This chain's CDR3 is CASGSQGSGTEAFF. CDR3 coding DNA: TGTGCTAGTGGTTCGCAGGGTTCGGGCACTGAAGCTTTCTTT. Drawing the rest from reference TRBV12-5 and TRBJ1-1, the complete variable domain is DARVTQTPRHKVTEMGQEVTMRCQPILGHNTVFWYRQTMMQGLELLAYFRNRAPLDDSGMPKDRFSAEMPDATLATLKIQPSEPRDSAVYFCASGSQGSGTEAFFGQGTRLTVV.

This sequence joins TRBV29-1 and TRBJ2-7; D unresolved. Near its end, the DNA agrees better with TRBJ2-5, so the J call may be wrong. The germline V gene encodes CDR1 SQVTM and CDR2 ANQGSEA. The CDR3 runs to 11 residues. CDR3 nucleotide sequence: TGCAGCGTCTCCTTTGATAGGACCCAGTACTTC. Encoded protein: CSVSFDRTQYF.

This chain joins TRBV4-2 and TRBJ2-1; TRBD2 matches at 8 bases. The CDR3 totals 16 residues. Germline trimming cut 1 base from V and 0 bases from J; bases unmatched to any gene: 2. Looked up from germline, CDR1 is LGHNA and CDR2 is YNFKEQ. The CDR3 DNA is TGTGCCAGCAGCCAAGGGGCGGGGGGCTCCTACAATGAGCAGTTCTTC. Translating it yields CASSQGAGGSYNEQFF.

J is TRBJ2-2 and V is TRBV6-1; no clear D gene. Germline values: CDR1 MNHNS, CDR2 SASEGT. V shed 2 bases and J shed 1 base, with 8 bases lying between them. The CDR3 has 15 residues. The chain's CDR3 is CASSELSGNTGELFF. Written as DNA, the CDR3 is TGTGCCAGCAGTGAATTGTCAGGGAACACCGGGGAGCTGTTTTTT.

This clonotype turned up a few times. The chain links TRBV6-5 to TRBJ2-1; no clear D gene. This CDR3 comprises 16 residues. Per germline, CDR1 MNHEY and CDR2 SVGAGI. V lost 2 bases and J lost 0, with 11 bases in between. In DNA form, the CDR3 reads TGTGCCAGCAGTTACCAGACTGGCAGCTCCTACAATGAGCAGTTCTTC. It codes for CASSYQTGSSYNEQFF.